This note documents a single T cell receptor (beta chain) sequence. Its antigen is still unknown. This sample was taken from a study of graft-versus-host responses after intestinal transplantation. Study information: Induction with anti-thymocyte globulin, then tacrolimus and steroids for about 3 years, was given to all recipients.

This CDR3 has 16 amino acids. Per germline, CDR1 MGHRA and CDR2 YSYEKL. Germline trimming cut 4 bases from V and 3 bases from J; bases unmatched to any gene: 5. Only in-frame clones appear in the TCRdb table, and some are missing; sequencing was by immunoSEQ multiplex PCR. This sample has about 96,000 clones, with 80% to 95% found just once. General study results and limits: Allografts of one patient group, those with graft-donor T cell macrochimerism, had high graft-versus-host to host-versus-graft clonal ratios. Maximum circulating GvH clone levels tracked with early post-transplant HvG decreases.

The sample in question was unstimulated CD4+ T cells sorted from spleen or lymph node cells, obtained before intestinal transplant. The clonotype originates from a human donor who received an intestinal transplant. This chain joins TRBV4-1 and TRBJ2-7, with 14 bases identical to TRBD2. The CDR3 region has the DNA TGCGCCAGCAGCCGCGGGACTAGCGGGAGAGTCTACGAGCAGTACTTC. Translating gives CASSRGTSGRVYEQYF.